A single sample gave rise to the 11 T cell receptor beta chains below, sequenced in a study of blood T cells in healthy people across ages. Through a sample-barcoded 5' primer and a J-beta primer mix, a second PCR was run for about 6 to 12 cycles. Each CDR3 protein is one row after TCRdb ran MiXCR on the 5' RACE reads. This repertoire shows around 1,500,000 distinct CDR3 sequences, roughly 27% found once; its top ten account for less than 9.5%. The source material was blood. The receptors were gathered from a woman aged 25 to 45 in good health.

The chain uses TRBV7-2 and TRBJ1-1; D is ambiguous. CDR3 length: 16 residues. Deletions cut 2 bases from V and 3 bases from J, with 16 bases between. Germline V lookup: CDR1 SGHTA, CDR2 FQGNSA. The CDR3 region has the DNA TGTGCCAGCAGCTTAAGAGGCAGACGGTATGACACTGAAGCTTTCTTT. Amino acid sequence: CASSLRGRRYDTEAFF.

V usage is TRBV7-2 and J usage is TRBJ2-2; the D call may be TRBD1 or TRBD2 (5 bases each). Trimming stripped 1 base from V and 1 base from J, with 16 bases between. The length of the CDR3 is 18 residues. Per germline, CDR1 SGHTA and CDR2 FQGNSA. This CDR3 reads CASSLVAVRGGNTGELFF. The CDR3 DNA sequence: TGTGCCAGCAGCTTAGTAGCTGTTCGGGGCGGGAACACCGGGGAGCTGTTTTTT.

At least ten counts were recorded for this clonotype. The CDR3 reads CASSQFRDRNNEQFF. CDR3 sequence (DNA): TGCGCCAGCAGCCAGTTCCGGGACCGTAACAATGAGCAGTTCTTC. The V gene is TRBV4-1, the J gene TRBJ2-1, with D perhaps being TRBD1 or TRBD2 (5 bases each). CDR3 size: 15 residues. Trimming left V 3 bases short and J 5 bases short, with 14 bases between. From germline, CDR1 is MGHRA and CDR2 YSYEKL.

This clonotype has more than one count but fewer than ten. The chain uses TRBV3-1 and TRBJ1-6; D is unclear. The germline V gene has CDR1 LGHDT and CDR2 YNNKEL (reference sequence). The CDR3 is 14 residues long. The V and J ends lost 1 base and 5 bases respectively, with 6 bases between them. The CDR3 loop reads CASSQAPDNSPLHF. In DNA form, the CDR3 reads TGTGCCAGCAGCCAAGCCCCAGATAATTCACCCCTCCACTTT.

The rearrangement links TRBV10-3 to TRBJ2-1; TRBD1 agrees at 7 bases. Looked up from germline, CDR1 is ENHRY and CDR2 is SYGVKD. Trimming took 2 bases from V and 8 from J; bases not matched to a gene: 9. The CDR3 loop spans 15 amino acids. The CDR3 nucleotides are TGTGCCATCAGTGAGGAGACGACAGGGCGGGATGAGCAGTTCTTC. It specifies CAISEETTGRDEQFF.

The V call is TRBV6-5, the J call TRBJ2-3; 10 bases line up with TRBD2. The ends lost 0 bases at V and 2 bases at J; junction bases unmatched: 8. CDR1 is MNHEY and CDR2 is SVGAGI in the germline V gene. CDR3 length equals 18 residues. CDR3 bases: TGTGCCAGCAGTTACTCCCTAGCGGGGGACCGTCCCACAGATACGCAGTATTTT. Translated, it gives CASSYSLAGDRPTDTQYF.

This clonotype was counted between two and nine times. The chain couples TRBV6-1 to TRBJ2-3; TRBD1 or TRBD2 may be the D gene (5 bases each). The CDR3 totals 17 residues. CDR1 and CDR2 (germline): MNHNS, SASEGT. The V end lost 3 bases, the J end lost 4 bases, and 20 bases lay between the germline ends. The CDR3 DNA reads as TGTGCCAGCAGTGATCTCCGTGTCAGGGCGGGCGCAGATACGCAGTATTTT. Encoded protein: CASSDLRVRAGADTQYF.

A note on this clonotype: A junction end diverges from the germline sequence, so it may reflect a read error. The V and J genes are TRBV4-1 and TRBJ2-1; 9 bases agree with TRBD2. This CDR3 has 15 amino acids. Germline V gene sequence: CDR1 MGHRA, CDR2 YSYEKL. The CDR3 loop reads CASSQPLAGPNGQFF. The CDR3 DNA reads as TGCGCCAGCAGCCAGCCTCTAGCGGGGCCCAATGGGCAGTTCTTC.

In its sample, this clonotype was seen once. The chain recombines TRBV12-3 or TRBV12-4 with TRBJ1-1; weak D call: TRBD1 (6 bases). With 6 bases removed from V and 4 bases from J, the gap between germline ends came to 15 bases. CDR3 size: 14 residues. The CDR3 is CASRPPSGVTEAFF. DNA of the CDR3: TGTGCCAGCAGGCCCCCCTCAGGGGTCACTGAAGCTTTCTTT.

As to this clonotype: A read error may produce the germline difference seen at one junction end. The rearrangement uses TRBV6-5 and TRBJ2-3; TRBD2 matches 7 bases. This CDR3 region has 14 residues. CDR1 MNHEY and CDR2 SVGAGI come from the germline V gene. This chain's CDR3 is CANSCLGAGHTQYF. DNA for the CDR3: TGTGCCAACAGTTGCCTTGGAGCGGGGCATACGCAGTATTTT.

This clonotype was found many times. The CDR3 bases are TGCGCCAGCAGCTTGAGTAGCGGGGGGGATGAGCAGTTCTTC. It yields the protein CASSLSSGGDEQFF. V and J are TRBV5-1 and TRBJ2-1; 11 bases agree with TRBD2. Germline loops: CDR1 SGHRS, CDR2 YFSETQ. The CDR3 extends over 14 amino acids. Germline trimming cut 1 base from V and 8 bases from J; bases unmatched to any gene: 2.